The 30 T cell receptor beta chains below all came from one sample that was sequenced in a study of blood T cells in healthy people across ages. Sample-barcoded 5' priming and a J-beta primer mix drove a second PCR of about 6 to 11 cycles. TCRdb passed the 5' RACE reads through MiXCR, listing each CDR3 protein once. The sample lists about 640,000 distinct CDR3 sequences, around three fifths occurring once. Sequencing was performed on blood. The receptor set was obtained from a man between 60 and 70 years old in good health.

The CDR3 coding sequence is TGCAGTGCTAGACGACTAGCGGGGGGGCTAATGCAGTTCTTC. The encoded protein is CSARRLAGGLMQFF. The chain has TRBV20-1 and TRBJ2-1; 14 bases fit TRBD2. V trimming: 2 bases; J trimming: 12 bases; junction bases outside the gene matches: 6. The V gene's germline CDR1 is DFQATT and CDR2 SNEGSKA (reference sequence). This CDR3 region has 14 residues.

The V gene is TRBV18, the J gene TRBJ1-6; D may be TRBD1 (5 bases). V lost 1 base and J 7 bases, leaving 14 bases between the germline ends. The CDR3 contains 16 residues. Germline values: CDR1 KGHSH, CDR2 LQKENI. DNA of the CDR3: TGTGCCAGCTCACCACGTGGAGGGGCCGCCAATTCACCCCTCCACTTT. Encoded protein: CASSPRGGAANSPLHF.

This chain uses TRBV19 with TRBJ2-6; tentative D call: TRBD2 (5 bases). V was clipped by 8 bases and J by 4 bases, with 18 bases between them. The germline CDR1 and CDR2 sequences are LNHDA and SQIVND (reference sequence). The CDR3 is made up of 16 amino acids. The CDR3 region has the DNA TGTGCCAGTTCCCCGGGATCAACGAGGGGGGCCAACGTCCTGACTTTC. This encodes CASSPGSTRGANVLTF. Full variable domain (missing parts from reference TRBV19 and TRBJ2-6): DGGITQSPKYLFRKEGQNVTLSCEQNLNHDAMYWYRQDPGQGLRLIYYSQIVNDFQKGDIAEGYSVSREKKESFPLTVTSAQKNPTAFYLCASSPGSTRGANVLTFGAGSRLTVL.

The J gene is TRBJ2-3, the V gene TRBV20-1, with 8 bases identical to TRBD2. Germline V gene lookup returns CDR1 DFQATT and CDR2 SNEGSKA (reference sequence). The CDR3 runs 15 residues. V lost 6 bases to trimming and J lost 1 base; unmatched junction nucleotides: 9. The CDR3 here is CSADPGTSGTDTQYF. Here the CDR3 DNA reads TGCAGTGCGGATCCCGGGACTAGTGGCACAGATACGCAGTATTTT.

The chain combines TRBV11-2 with TRBJ2-2, with 7 positions matching TRBD1. Germline CDR1 SGHAT, CDR2 FQNNGV. J was trimmed by 4 bases and V by 4 bases; bases with no gene match: 6. The CDR3 totals 15 residues. The CDR3 region is CASSSTTGFTGELFF. CDR3 nucleotides: TGTGCCAGCAGCTCCACGACAGGGTTCACCGGGGAGCTGTTTTTT.

In its sample, this clonotype was seen many times. CDR3 nucleotides: TGTGCCAGCAGCCAAGACTCGACAGGGTCTGGCTACACCTTC. It specifies CASSQDSTGSGYTF. The rearrangement joins TRBV3-1 to TRBJ1-2, with 7 bases matching TRBD1. The CDR3 is made up of 14 amino acids. From germline, CDR1 is LGHDT and CDR2 YNNKEL (reference sequence). V trimming: 0 bases; J trimming: 7 bases; junction bases outside the gene matches: 5.

The rearrangement joins TRBV6-2 or TRBV6-3 to TRBJ2-7; 7 bases agree with TRBD1. CDR3 length: 13 amino acids. The ends lost 7 bases at V and 7 bases at J; junction bases unmatched: 10. The germline gives CDR1 MNHEY, CDR2 SVGEGT. The CDR3 coding sequence is TGTGCCAGCACTAGACAGGGCCTTAGGGAGCAGTACTTC. Translating gives CASTRQGLREQYF.

The chain has TRBV7-2 and TRBJ1-5; tentative D call: TRBD1 (5 bases). Looked up from germline, CDR1 is SGHTA and CDR2 is FQGNSA. The CDR3 sequence is 16 residues long. V dropped 1 base and J dropped 3 bases, with 13 bases sitting between them. The CDR3 protein is CASSLVSGANNQPQHF. The CDR3 DNA sequence: TGTGCCAGCAGCTTAGTGTCCGGGGCCAACAATCAGCCCCAGCATTTT.

The J gene is TRBJ1-1, the V gene TRBV7-9; D might be TRBD1 (6 bases). CDR3 length: 16 amino acids. CDR1 and CDR2 (germline): SEHNR, FQNEAQ (reference sequence). Trimming removed 4 bases at V and 1 base at J, with 16 bases between. Here the CDR3 DNA reads TGTGCCAGCAGCTCGGGGGGCAGGGGAACGAACACTGAAGCTTTCTTT. It specifies CASSSGGRGTNTEAFF.

To note about this clonotype: One junction end disagrees with the germline gene, perhaps due to a read error. The CDR3 nucleotides are TGTGTCAGCAGTCCGACAGGGAATTGGATAGAGACCCAGTACTTC. It is translated as CVSSPTGNWIETQYF. The chain has TRBV27 and TRBJ2-5; 7 bases match TRBD1. The length of the CDR3 is 15 residues. Germline V CDR1 and CDR2: MNHEY, SMNVEV (reference sequence).

The chain combines TRBV7-9 with TRBJ1-2; D remains ambiguous. CDR1 and CDR2 (germline): SEHNR, FQNEAQ (reference sequence). Trimming removed 5 bases from V and 5 bases from J, with 15 bases in between. The CDR3 is 14 residues long. The CDR3 sequence: CASSQQSPLYGYTF. The DNA of the CDR3 is TGTGCCAGCAGCCAACAATCACCCCTTTATGGCTACACCTTC. Full variable domain (rest looked up from reference TRBV7-9 and TRBJ1-2): DTGVSQNPRHKITKRGQNVTFRCDPISEHNRLYWYRQTLGQGPEFLTYFQNEAQLEKSRLLSDRFSAERPKGSFSTLEIQRTEQGDSAMYLCASSQQSPLYGYTFGSGTRLTVV.

The genes are TRBV7-2 and TRBJ2-1, with 8 bases matching TRBD2. The ends lost 0 bases at V and 7 bases at J; junction bases unmatched: 8. From germline, CDR1 is SGHTA and CDR2 FQGNSA. CDR3 length equals 16 residues. In nucleotides, the CDR3 is TGTGCCAGCAGCTTAGCTTCCCGGGGGGGAAAGAATGAGCAGTTCTTC. It codes for CASSLASRGGKNEQFF.

V usage is TRBV3-1 and J usage is TRBJ2-7; TRBD1 agrees at 8 bases. The germline V gene has CDR1 LGHDT and CDR2 YNNKEL (reference sequence). The CDR3 covers 15 residues. Germline trimming cut 6 bases from V and 0 bases from J; bases unmatched to any gene: 7. The DNA for the CDR3 is TGTGCCAGCAGTTCTCCGGGACAGGTCTCCTACGAGCAGTACTTC. It translates to CASSSPGQVSYEQYF.

The chain carries TRBV5-1 and TRBJ2-1, with D maybe TRBD1 (6 bases). This CDR3 spans 16 amino acids. V was cut by 3 bases and J by 0 bases, with 13 bases left in between. Germline loops: CDR1 SGHRS, CDR2 YFSETQ. CDR3 amino acids: CASSSGHLSSYNEQFF. CDR3 sequence (DNA): TGCGCCAGCAGCTCGGGACACCTAAGCTCCTACAATGAGCAGTTCTTC.

The rearrangement uses TRBV20-1 and TRBJ2-5; the match to TRBD2 covers 11 bases. The CDR3 runs to 14 residues. The germline V gene has CDR1 DFQATT and CDR2 SNEGSKA (reference sequence). J lost 7 bases, V lost 3 bases, and 7 bases had no gene match. CDR3 in amino acids: CSASAPGTSGTQYF. As DNA, the CDR3 is TGCAGTGCTAGCGCACCCGGGACTAGCGGGACCCAGTACTTC.

This clonotype has just one count. The V call is TRBV20-1, the J call TRBJ1-5; 8 bases are shared with TRBD1. Unmatched junction bases numbered 18, after V lost 5 bases and J lost 0 bases. The CDR3 loop spans 19 amino acids. Germline-derived CDR1 and CDR2 are DFQATT and SNEGSKA (reference sequence). The DNA for the CDR3 is TGCAGTGCTTTCTTCCCCGGACAGGGCGGGGGATATAGCAATCAGCCCCAGCATTTT. Residues: CSAFFPGQGGGYSNQPQHF.

The rearrangement uses TRBV28 and TRBJ2-1; 7 bases are shared with TRBD1. The CDR3 covers 15 residues. CDR1 is MDHEN and CDR2 is SYDVKM in the germline V gene. V was pared by 4 bases and J by 6 bases, with 9 bases of the junction left unmatched. The CDR3 region is CASSSGDSTVNEQFF. The CDR3, as DNA: TGTGCCAGCAGTTCTGGGGACAGTACGGTCAATGAGCAGTTCTTC.

CDR3 DNA: TGTGCCAGCAGCCCTAACGGTGGCGACGAGCAGTACTTC. Protein product: CASSPNGGDEQYF. The V call is TRBV7-9, the J call TRBJ2-7, with D unresolved. The CDR3 extends over 13 amino acids. Looked up from germline, CDR1 is SEHNR and CDR2 is FQNEAQ (reference sequence). V lost 5 bases to trimming and J lost 5 bases, with 13 bases between them.

This clonotype was seen a handful of times. This rearrangement joins TRBV29-1 to TRBJ2-1; D perhaps matches TRBD1 (6 bases). This CDR3 spans 14 amino acids. The germline V gene encodes CDR1 SQVTM and CDR2 ANQGSEA. The ends were cut back, 1 base at V and 4 bases at J, with 11 bases in the middle. The CDR3 protein is CSVEGGLTYNEQFF. CDR3 nucleotide sequence: TGCAGCGTTGAAGGGGGGCTTACTTACAATGAGCAGTTCTTC.

CDR3 protein: CAISDAPGPRYYGYTF. Here the CDR3 DNA reads TGTGCCATCAGTGATGCTCCGGGTCCTAGATACTATGGCTACACCTTC. J is TRBJ1-2 and V is TRBV10-3, with D hard to call. Germline loops: CDR1 ENHRY, CDR2 SYGVKD. The CDR3 spans 16 residues. Trimming took off 3 bases at V and 3 bases at J, with 17 bases between the two ends.

This clonotype has only a few counts. V and J are TRBV6-1 and TRBJ2-7; weak D call: TRBD1 (5 bases). The V end was cut by 8 bases, the J end by 2 bases, with 10 bases between. The CDR3 is 12 amino acids. The V gene's germline CDR1 is MNHNS and CDR2 SASEGT. In nucleotides, the CDR3 is TGTGCCAGCGGCAGGGAAGCCTACGAGCAGTACTTC. This sequence encodes CASGREAYEQYF.

V usage is TRBV5-1 and J usage is TRBJ1-1, with TRBD1 matching over 7 bases. This CDR3 comprises 15 residues. The junction had 5 bases not matched to a gene; V was cut back by 2 bases and J by 1 base. Germline values: CDR1 SGHRS, CDR2 YFSETQ. The DNA of the CDR3 is TGCGCCAGCAGCTTTCGACAGGGACGGAACACTGAAGCTTTCTTT. It yields the protein CASSFRQGRNTEAFF. Together with reference TRBV5-1 and TRBJ1-1, the CDR3 gives the full variable domain: KAGVTQTPRYLIKTRGQQVTLSCSPISGHRSVSWYQQTPGQGLQFLFEYFSETQRNKGNFPGRFSGRQFSNSRSEMNVSTLELGDSALYLCASSFRQGRNTEAFFGQGTRLTVV.

This chain joins TRBV7-2 and TRBJ2-5, with 10 bases lining up with TRBD1. J lost 2 bases, V lost 5 bases, and 5 bases had no gene match. CDR3 size: 15 residues. Germline loops: CDR1 SGHTA, CDR2 FQGNSA. CDR3 bases: TGTGCCAGCAGCCCCTGGACAGGGGGACAAGAGACCCAGTACTTC. Protein product: CASSPWTGGQETQYF.

This clonotype was counted many times. The chain is built from TRBV7-2 and TRBJ2-5; D not resolved. Germline V CDR1 and CDR2: SGHTA, FQGNSA. The V end lost 3 bases, the J end lost 2 bases, and 7 bases lay between the germline ends. The CDR3 has 13 residues. For the CDR3, the DNA is TGTGCCAGCAGCTTTAGGGTACAAGAGACCCAGTACTTC. Its translation: CASSFRVQETQYF.

This clonotype came up a few times. The CDR3, as DNA: TGTGCCAGTCGCAGGGAAAATGAAAAACTGTTTTTT. Protein product: CASRRENEKLFF. The genes are TRBV7-9 and TRBJ1-4; TRBD1 is a possible D gene (5 bases). Per the germline V gene, CDR1 is SEHNR and CDR2 is FQNEAQ (reference sequence). The CDR3 length is 12 residues. V lost 9 bases to trimming and J lost 5 bases, with 10 bases between them.

A few counts support this clonotype. The V and J genes are TRBV4-2 and TRBJ2-5, with no clear D. This CDR3 comprises 15 residues. V dropped 0 bases and J dropped 7 bases, with 15 bases sitting between them. CDR1 and CDR2 (germline): LGHNA, YNFKEQ. CDR3 sequence (DNA): TGTGCCAGCAGCCAAGATATAGGACCCACCGGGACCCAGTACTTC. The encoded protein is CASSQDIGPTGTQYF.

The chain joins TRBV18 to TRBJ1-1; D is unresolved. V was trimmed by 0 bases and J by 1 base, leaving 6 bases between them. The CDR3 has 14 amino acids. The germline gives CDR1 KGHSH, CDR2 LQKENI. DNA for the CDR3: TGTGCCAGCTCACCACCGCTACAGAACACTGAAGCTTTCTTT. This encodes CASSPPLQNTEAFF.

The rearrangement joins TRBV4-1 to TRBJ2-2; 8 bases agree with TRBD1. Germline assignment: CDR1 MGHRA and CDR2 YSYEKL. This CDR3 region has 16 residues. Trimming took 3 bases from V and 4 from J; bases not matched to a gene: 7. This chain's CDR3 is CASSHPRQGSTGELFF. The CDR3 DNA is TGCGCCAGCAGCCATCCCCGACAGGGGAGCACCGGGGAGCTGTTTTTT.

The chain recombines TRBV12-3 or TRBV12-4 with TRBJ1-1; tentatively, D is TRBD1 (5 bases). The ends were cut back, 5 bases at V and 6 bases at J, with 10 bases in the middle. The CDR3 is 12 amino acids. As DNA, the CDR3 is TGTGCCAGCAGTGGGGCTGAAGCTGAAGCTTTCTTT. It encodes CASSGAEAEAFF.

The gene calls are TRBV7-7 and TRBJ2-1; 7 nucleotides line up with TRBD1. The CDR3 totals 16 residues. Germline CDR1 SSHAT, CDR2 FNYEAQ (reference sequence). The V gene end was trimmed by 5 bases and the J gene end by 4 bases; junction bases not matched to a gene: 11. CDR3 loop: CASSAGQDHSYNEQFF. In DNA, the CDR3 is TGTGCCAGCAGCGCAGGACAGGACCATTCATACAATGAGCAGTTCTTC.